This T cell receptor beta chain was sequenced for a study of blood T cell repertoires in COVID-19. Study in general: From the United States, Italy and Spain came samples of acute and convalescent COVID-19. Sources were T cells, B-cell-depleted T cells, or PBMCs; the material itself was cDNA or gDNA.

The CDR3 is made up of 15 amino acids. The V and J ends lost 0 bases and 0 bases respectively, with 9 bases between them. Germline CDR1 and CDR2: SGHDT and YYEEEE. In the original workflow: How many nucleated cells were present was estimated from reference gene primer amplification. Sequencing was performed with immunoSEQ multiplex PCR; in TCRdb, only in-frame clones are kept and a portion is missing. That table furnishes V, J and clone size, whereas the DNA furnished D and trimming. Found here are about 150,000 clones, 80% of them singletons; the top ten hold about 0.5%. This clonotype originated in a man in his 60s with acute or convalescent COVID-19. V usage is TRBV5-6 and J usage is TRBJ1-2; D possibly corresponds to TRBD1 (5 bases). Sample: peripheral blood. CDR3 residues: CASSLGSRANYGYTF. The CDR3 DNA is TGTGCCAGCAGCTTGGGGTCCAGGGCTAACTATGGCTACACCTTC.